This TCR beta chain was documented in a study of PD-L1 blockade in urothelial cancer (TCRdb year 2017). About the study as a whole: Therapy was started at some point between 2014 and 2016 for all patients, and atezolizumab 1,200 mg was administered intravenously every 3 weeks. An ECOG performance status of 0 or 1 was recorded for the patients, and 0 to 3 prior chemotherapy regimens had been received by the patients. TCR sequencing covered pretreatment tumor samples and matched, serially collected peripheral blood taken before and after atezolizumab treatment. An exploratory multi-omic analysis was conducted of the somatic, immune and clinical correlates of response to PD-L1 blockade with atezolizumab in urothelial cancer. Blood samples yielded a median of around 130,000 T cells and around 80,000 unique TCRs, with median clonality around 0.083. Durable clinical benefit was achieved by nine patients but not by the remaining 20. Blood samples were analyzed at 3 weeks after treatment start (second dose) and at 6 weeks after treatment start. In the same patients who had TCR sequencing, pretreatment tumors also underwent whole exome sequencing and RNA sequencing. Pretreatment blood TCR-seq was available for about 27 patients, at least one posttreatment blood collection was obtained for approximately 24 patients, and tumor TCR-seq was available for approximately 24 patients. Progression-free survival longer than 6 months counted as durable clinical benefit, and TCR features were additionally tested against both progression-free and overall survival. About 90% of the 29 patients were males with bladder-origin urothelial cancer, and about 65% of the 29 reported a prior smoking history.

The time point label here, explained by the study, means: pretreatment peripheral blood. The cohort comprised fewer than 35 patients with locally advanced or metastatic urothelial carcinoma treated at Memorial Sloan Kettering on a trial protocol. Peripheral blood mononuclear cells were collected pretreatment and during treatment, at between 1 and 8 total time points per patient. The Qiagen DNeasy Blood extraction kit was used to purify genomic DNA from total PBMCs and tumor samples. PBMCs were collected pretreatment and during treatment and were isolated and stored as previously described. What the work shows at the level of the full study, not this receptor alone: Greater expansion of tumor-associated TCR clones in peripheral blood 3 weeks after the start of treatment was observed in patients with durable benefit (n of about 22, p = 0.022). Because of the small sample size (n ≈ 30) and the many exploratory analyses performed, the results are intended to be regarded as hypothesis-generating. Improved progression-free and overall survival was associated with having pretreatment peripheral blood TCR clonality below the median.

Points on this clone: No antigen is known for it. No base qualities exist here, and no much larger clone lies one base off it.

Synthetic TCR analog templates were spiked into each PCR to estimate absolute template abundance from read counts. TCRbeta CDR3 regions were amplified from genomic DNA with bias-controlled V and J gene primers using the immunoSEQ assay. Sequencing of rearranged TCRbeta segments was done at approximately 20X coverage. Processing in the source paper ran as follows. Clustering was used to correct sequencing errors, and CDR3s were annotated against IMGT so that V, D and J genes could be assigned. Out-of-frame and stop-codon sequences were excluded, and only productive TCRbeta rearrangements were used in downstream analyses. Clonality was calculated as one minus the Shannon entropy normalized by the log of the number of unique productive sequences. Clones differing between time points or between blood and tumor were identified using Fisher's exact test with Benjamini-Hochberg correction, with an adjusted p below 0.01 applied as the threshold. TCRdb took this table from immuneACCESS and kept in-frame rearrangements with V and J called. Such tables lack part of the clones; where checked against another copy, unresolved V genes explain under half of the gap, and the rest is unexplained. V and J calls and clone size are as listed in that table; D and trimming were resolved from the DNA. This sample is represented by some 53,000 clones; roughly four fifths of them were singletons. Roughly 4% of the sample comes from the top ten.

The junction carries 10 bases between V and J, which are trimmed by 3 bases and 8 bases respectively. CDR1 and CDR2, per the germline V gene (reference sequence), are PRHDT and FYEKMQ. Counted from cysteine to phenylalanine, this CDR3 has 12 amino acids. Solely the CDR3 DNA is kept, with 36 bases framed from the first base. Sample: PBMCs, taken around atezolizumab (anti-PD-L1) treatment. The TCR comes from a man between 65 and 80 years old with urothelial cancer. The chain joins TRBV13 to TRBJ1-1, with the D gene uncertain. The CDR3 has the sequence CASSFTRLEAFF. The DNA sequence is TGTGCCAGCAGCTTTACCCGACTCGAAGCTTTCTTT.